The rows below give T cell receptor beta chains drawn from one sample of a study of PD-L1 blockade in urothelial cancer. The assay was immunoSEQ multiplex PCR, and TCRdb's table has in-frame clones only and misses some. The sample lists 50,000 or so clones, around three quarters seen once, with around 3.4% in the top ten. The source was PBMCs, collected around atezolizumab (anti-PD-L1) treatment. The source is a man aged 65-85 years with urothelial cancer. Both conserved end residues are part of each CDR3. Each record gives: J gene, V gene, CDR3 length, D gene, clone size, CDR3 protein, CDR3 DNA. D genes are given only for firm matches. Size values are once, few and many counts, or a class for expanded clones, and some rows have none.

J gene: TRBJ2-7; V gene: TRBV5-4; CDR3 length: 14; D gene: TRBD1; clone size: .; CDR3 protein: CASSVTGARNEQYF; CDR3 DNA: TGTGCCAGCAGCGTAACAGGGGCGAGGAACGAGCAGTACTTC
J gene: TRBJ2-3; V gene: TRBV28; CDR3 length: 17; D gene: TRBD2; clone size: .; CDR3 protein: CAIAIGSGRAGPDTQYF; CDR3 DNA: TGTGCCATAGCAATCGGTAGCGGGAGGGCGGGGCCAGATACGCAGTATTTT
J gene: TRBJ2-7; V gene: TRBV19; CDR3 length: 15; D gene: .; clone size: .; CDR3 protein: CASSITSQGEYEQYF; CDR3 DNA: TGTGCCAGTAGTATAACGAGCCAGGGTGAGTACGAGCAGTACTTC
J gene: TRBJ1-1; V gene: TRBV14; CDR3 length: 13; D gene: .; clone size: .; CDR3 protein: CASSQSQALEAFF; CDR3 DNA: TGTGCCAGCAGCCAAAGCCAGGCTCTAGAAGCTTTCTTT
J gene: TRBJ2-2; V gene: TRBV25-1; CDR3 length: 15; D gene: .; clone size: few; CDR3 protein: CASSDRGSSTGELFF; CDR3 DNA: TGTGCCAGCAGTGATCGGGGAAGTAGCACCGGGGAGCTGTTTTTT
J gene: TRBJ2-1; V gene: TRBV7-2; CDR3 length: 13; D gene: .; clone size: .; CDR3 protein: CASHQFSYNEQFF; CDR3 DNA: TGTGCCAGCCACCAGTTCTCCTACAATGAGCAGTTCTTC
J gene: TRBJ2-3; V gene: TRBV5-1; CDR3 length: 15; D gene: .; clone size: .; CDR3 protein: CASSLDSKDTDTQYF; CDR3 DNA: TGCGCCAGCAGCTTAGACAGTAAAGATACAGATACGCAGTATTTT
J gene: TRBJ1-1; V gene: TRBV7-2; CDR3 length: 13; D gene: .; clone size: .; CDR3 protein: CASSSTTGTEAFF; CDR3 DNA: TGTGCCAGCAGCTCGACCACAGGTACTGAAGCTTTCTTT
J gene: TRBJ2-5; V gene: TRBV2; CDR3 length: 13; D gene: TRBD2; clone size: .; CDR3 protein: CASTLTSRETQYF; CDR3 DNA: TGTGCCAGCACCCTGACTAGCCGAGAGACCCAGTACTTC
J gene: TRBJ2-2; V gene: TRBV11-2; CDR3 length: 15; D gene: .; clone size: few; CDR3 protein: CASSRGGAFTGELFF; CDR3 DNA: TGTGCCAGCTCGAGGGGGGGTGCCTTCACCGGGGAGCTGTTTTTT
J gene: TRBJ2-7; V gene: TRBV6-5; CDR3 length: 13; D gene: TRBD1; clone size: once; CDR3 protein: CASSRDRGDEQYF; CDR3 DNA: TGTGCCAGCAGTAGGGACAGGGGTGACGAGCAGTACTTC
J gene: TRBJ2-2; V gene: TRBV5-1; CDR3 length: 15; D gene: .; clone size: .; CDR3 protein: CASSQQDRNTGELFF; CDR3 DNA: TGCGCCAGCAGCCAGCAGGACAGAAACACCGGGGAGCTGTTTTTT
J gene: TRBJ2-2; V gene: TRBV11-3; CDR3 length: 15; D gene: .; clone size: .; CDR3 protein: CASSLIGGLTGELFF; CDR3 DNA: TGTGCCAGCAGCTTAATTGGAGGGTTGACCGGGGAGCTGTTTTTT
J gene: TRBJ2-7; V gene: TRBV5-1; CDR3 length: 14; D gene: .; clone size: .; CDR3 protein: CASSTGTPAYEQYF; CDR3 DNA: TGCGCCAGCAGCACCGGGACACCCGCCTACGAGCAGTACTTC
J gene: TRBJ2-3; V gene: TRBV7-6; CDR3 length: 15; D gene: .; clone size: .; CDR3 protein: CASSRQQGVSDTQYF; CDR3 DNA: TGTGCCAGCAGCCGCCAACAGGGAGTGTCAGATACGCAGTATTTT
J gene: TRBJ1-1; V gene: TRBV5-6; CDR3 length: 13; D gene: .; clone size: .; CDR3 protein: CASSPTGYTEAFF; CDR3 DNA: TGTGCCAGCAGTCCTACAGGGTACACTGAAGCTTTCTTT
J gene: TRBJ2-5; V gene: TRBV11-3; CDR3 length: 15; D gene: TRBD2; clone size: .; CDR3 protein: CASSLHSGGQETQYF; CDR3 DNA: TGTGCCAGCAGCTTACATAGCGGGGGGCAAGAGACCCAGTACTTC
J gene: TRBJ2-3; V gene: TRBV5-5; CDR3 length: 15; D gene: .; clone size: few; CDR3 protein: CASSAVTVSTDTQYF; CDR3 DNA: TGTGCCAGCAGCGCGGTGACAGTATCAACAGATACGCAGTATTTT
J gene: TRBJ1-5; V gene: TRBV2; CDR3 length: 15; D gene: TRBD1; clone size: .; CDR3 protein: CASNPGTGGNQPQHF; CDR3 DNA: TGTGCCAGCAATCCCGGGACAGGGGGCAATCAGCCCCAGCATTTT
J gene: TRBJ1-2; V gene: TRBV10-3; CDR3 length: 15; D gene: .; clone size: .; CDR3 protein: CAISESNKGNYGYTF; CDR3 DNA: TGTGCCATCAGTGAGTCAAACAAGGGGAACTATGGCTACACCTTC
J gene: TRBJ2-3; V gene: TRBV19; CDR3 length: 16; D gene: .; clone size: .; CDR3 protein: CASSDVRGRGTDTQYF; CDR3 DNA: TGTGCCAGTAGTGATGTTCGGGGGAGAGGCACAGATACGCAGTATTTT
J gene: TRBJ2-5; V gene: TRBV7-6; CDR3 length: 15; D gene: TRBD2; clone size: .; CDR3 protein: CASRPTSGGAMTQYF; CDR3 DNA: TGTGCCAGCAGACCTACTAGCGGGGGGGCCATGACCCAGTACTTC
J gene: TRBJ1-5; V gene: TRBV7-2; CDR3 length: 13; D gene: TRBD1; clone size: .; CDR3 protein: CASSLDRVQPQHF; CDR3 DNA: TGTGCCAGCAGCCTTGACAGGGTTCAGCCCCAGCATTTT
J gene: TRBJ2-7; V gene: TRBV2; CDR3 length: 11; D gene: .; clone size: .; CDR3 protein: CASRRDYEQYF; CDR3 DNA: TGTGCCAGCAGGAGGGACTACGAGCAGTACTTC